This TCR beta chain derives from a study of graft-versus-host responses after intestinal transplantation. Study background: Anti-thymocyte globulin induction was given to all recipients, followed by tacrolimus and steroids for about 3 years.

Plating combined about 200,000 CFSE-labeled responder cells with about 200,000 irradiated, violet-dye-labeled stimulator cells. The germline V and J ends were trimmed by 7 bases and 7 bases, with 14 bases remaining between them. There are 14 residues in the CDR3. CDR1 MDHEN and CDR2 SYDVKM come from the germline V gene. This clone has just a few counts. Measured with immunoSEQ multiplex PCR; TCRdb has only the in-frame clones, and not every one. Seen here are about 2,200 clones, around 33% observed once, and the top ten hold approximately 29%. The TCR was taken from a human patient who was an organ donor for intestinal transplantation. Sequences were derived from alloreactive CD8+ T cells from a mixed lymphocyte reaction culture, sampled before transplantation. The subset is: CFSE-low proliferating T cells sorted from roughly six-day pre-transplant mixed lymphocyte reaction (GvH or HvG direction). The V gene is TRBV28, the J gene TRBJ1-6, with D hard to call. The CDR3 sequence is CASTRGERNSPLHF. The CDR3 DNA reads TGTGCCAGCACCCGGGGTGAGAGGAATTCACCCCTCCACTTT.